The next 24 T cell receptor beta chains were all read from a single sample in a study of T cell responses to AZD1222 COVID-19 vaccine. Repertoires were generated with immunoSEQ multiplex PCR, while TCRdb's copy carries only in-frame clones and drops some. This repertoire shows 200,000 to 250,000 clones, approximately 94% found once; its top ten account for roughly 1.8%. Sequencing was performed on peripheral blood, taken 28 days after the second dose of the MenACWY control vaccine. All receptors derive from an adult who received the MenACWY meningococcal vaccine as a control.

This chain uses TRBV7-2 with TRBJ2-7; the D call may be TRBD1 or TRBD2 (5 bases each). The CDR3 sequence is 14 residues long. The V end was cut by 2 bases, the J end by 4 bases, with 12 bases between. Germline V gene lookup returns CDR1 SGHTA and CDR2 FQGNSA. The CDR3 nucleotides are TGTGCCAGCAGCTTACTGGGGGAAAGGTACGAGCAGTACTTC. Encoded protein: CASSLLGERYEQYF. Full variable domain (missing parts from reference TRBV7-2 and TRBJ2-7): GAGVSQSPSNKVTEKGKDVELRCDPISGHTALYWYRQSLGQGLEFLIYFQGNSAPDKSGLPSDRFSAERTGGSVSTLTIQRTQQEDSAVYLCASSLLGERYEQYFGPGTRLTVT.

The rearrangement links TRBV5-1 to TRBJ1-5; no clear D gene. Germline CDR1 and CDR2: SGHRS and YFSETQ. Trimming shortened V by 0 bases and J by 0 bases, and 4 bases separated the two germline ends. The CDR3 spans 14 residues. The CDR3 DNA follows: TGCGCCAGCAGCTTGGACCCTAGCAATCAGCCCCAGCATTTT. Protein product: CASSLDPSNQPQHF. Based on the CDR3 plus reference TRBV5-1 and TRBJ1-5, the full variable domain is KAGVTQTPRYLIKTRGQQVTLSCSPISGHRSVSWYQQTPGQGLQFLFEYFSETQRNKGNFPGRFSGRQFSNSRSEMNVSTLELGDSALYLCASSLDPSNQPQHFGDGTRLSIL.

The gene calls are TRBV21-1 and TRBJ1-5. TRBV21-1 is a known pseudogene. This CDR3 spans 16 amino acids. In nucleotides, the CDR3 is TGTGCCAGCAGCAATGGCTTTAGGAGCGGCAATCAGCCCCAGCATTTT. Translating gives CASSNGFRSGNQPQHF.

The chain links TRBV6-1 to TRBJ2-7, with 8 bases that match TRBD1. CDR3 length: 14 amino acids. CDR1 and CDR2 from the germline V gene are MNHNS and SASEGT. V was pared by 5 bases and J by 3 bases, with 6 bases of the junction left unmatched. In DNA form, the CDR3 reads TGTGCCAGCAGTTATCTGACAGGGGACTACGAGCAGTACTTC. Translated, it gives CASSYLTGDYEQYF.

The V call is TRBV5-1, the J call TRBJ2-7; TRBD1 might be the D (6 bases). The germline gives CDR1 SGHRS, CDR2 YFSETQ. Deletions cut 4 bases from V and 7 bases from J, with 18 bases between. This CDR3 has 14 residues. The CDR3 reads CASSGTGSAGEQYF. The CDR3 nucleotides are TGCGCCAGCAGCGGCACAGGGTCTGCAGGGGAGCAGTACTTC.

The chain employs TRBV7-9 and TRBJ2-7; D remains unclear. The ends were cut back, 1 base at V and 2 bases at J, with 9 bases in the middle. The CDR3 length is 14 residues. Germline V gives CDR1 SEHNR, CDR2 FQNEAQ (reference sequence). The CDR3 DNA reads as TGTGCCAGCAGCTTAGACAGCTATCCCTACGAGCAGTACTTC. Its translation is CASSLDSYPYEQYF.

This rearrangement joins TRBV28 to TRBJ1-2, with TRBD1 matching over 7 bases. V dropped 6 bases and J dropped 4; count of bases not matched to a gene: 5. Germline-derived CDR1 and CDR2 are MDHEN and SYDVKM. The CDR3 has 13 amino acids. CDR3 in amino acids: CASRPQGVYGYTF. The CDR3 bases are TGTGCCAGCAGGCCTCAGGGGGTCTATGGCTACACCTTC.

This clone has just one count. J is TRBJ1-4 and V is TRBV5-1; the D is unclear. The length of the CDR3 is 15 residues. Trimming removed 0 bases from V and 0 bases from J, with 6 bases in between. Germline lookup yields CDR1 SGHRS and CDR2 YFSETQ. The CDR3 DNA reads as TGCGCCAGCAGCTTGGACAGAGCAACTAATGAAAAACTGTTTTTT. It yields the protein CASSLDRATNEKLFF.

The chain recombines TRBV29-1 with TRBJ1-2; 10 nucleotides match TRBD1. Germline CDR1 SQVTM, CDR2 ANQGSEA. V lost 5 bases and J lost 4; bases outside the gene matches: 7. The CDR3 loop spans 14 amino acids. The CDR3 loop reads CSVRAGQGIYGYTF. The DNA for the CDR3 is TGCAGCGTTCGGGCGGGACAGGGGATCTATGGCTACACCTTC.

This chain connects TRBV4-2 to TRBJ2-7; 8 nucleotides match TRBD1. Germline V gene lookup returns CDR1 LGHNA and CDR2 YNFKEQ. V gave up 1 base and J gave up 0 bases; unmatched junction bases: 2. The CDR3 has 15 amino acids. The CDR3 coding sequence is TGTGCCAGCAGCCAAGGGACAGGGAGCTCCTACGAGCAGTACTTC. It yields the protein CASSQGTGSSYEQYF.

The chain couples TRBV5-4 to TRBJ1-1, with 8 positions matching TRBD1. Germline V CDR1 and CDR2: SGHNT, YYREEE (reference sequence). Trimming removed 4 bases from V and 4 bases from J; junction bases left unmatched: 0. The CDR3 totals 12 residues. For the CDR3, the DNA is TGTGCCAGCAGCGGGACAGGCACTGAAGCTTTCTTT. Amino acids: CASSGTGTEAFF.

This chain connects TRBV7-9 to TRBJ1-2; D not resolved. The length of the CDR3 is 15 residues. Trimming removed 5 bases from V and 0 bases from J, with 13 bases in between. Germline CDR1 reads SEHNR; CDR2 reads FQNEAQ (reference sequence). In DNA, the CDR3 is TGTGCCAGCAGCCAGTTGACGGACTCTAACTATGGCTACACCTTC. This codes for CASSQLTDSNYGYTF.

The gene calls are TRBV7-2 and TRBJ1-5; D is unclear. Germline V lookup: CDR1 SGHTA, CDR2 FQGNSA. The CDR3 spans 14 residues. The V end lost 6 bases, the J end lost 3 bases, and 12 bases lay between the germline ends. In DNA form, the CDR3 reads TGTGCCAGCAGTTCGACACTTCTCAATCAGCCCCAGCATTTT. As protein: CASSSTLLNQPQHF.

This clone was detected only once. The CDR3 reads CASSPLQGAGQPQHF. CDR3 in DNA: TGTGCCAGCAGTCCTCTGCAGGGGGCCGGACAGCCCCAGCATTTT. The chain couples TRBV6-5 to TRBJ1-5; 8 nucleotides line up with TRBD1. The germline gives CDR1 MNHEY, CDR2 SVGAGI. V lost 5 bases to trimming and J lost 7 bases; unmatched junction nucleotides: 10. CDR3 length equals 15 residues.

The chain links TRBV30 to TRBJ1-3; TRBD1 agrees at 7 bases. This CDR3 contains 16 residues. CDR1 is GTSNPN and CDR2 is SVGIG in the germline V gene (reference sequence). Trimming took 5 bases from V and 4 from J; bases not matched to a gene: 14. CDR3 residues: CAWGGGGESPGNTIYF. CDR3 DNA: TGTGCCTGGGGAGGAGGGGGCGAGTCTCCAGGAAACACCATATATTTT. The full variable domain, completed using reference TRBV30 and TRBJ1-3, is SQTIHQWPATLVQPVGSPLSLECTVEGTSNPNLYWYRQAAGRGLQLLFYSVGIGQISSEVPQNLSASRPQDRQFILSSKKLLLSDSGFYLCAWGGGGESPGNTIYFGEGSWLTVV.

The CDR3 here is CASRVQAVSPLHF. CDR3 coding DNA: TGTGCCAGCAGAGTACAGGCTGTATCACCCCTCCACTTT. The chain recombines TRBV6-5 with TRBJ1-6; D possibly corresponds to TRBD1 (5 bases). CDR3 size: 13 residues. Trimming pared 6 bases from V and 10 bases from J, leaving 13 bases between. Germline values: CDR1 MNHEY, CDR2 SVGAGI.

The chain joins TRBV4-2 to TRBJ2-7; unclear D gene. Looked up from germline, CDR1 is LGHNA and CDR2 is YNFKEQ. The CDR3 consists of 11 residues. Trimming took off 3 bases at V and 5 bases at J, with 5 bases between the two ends. DNA for the CDR3: TGTGCCAGCAGCCATGGGGACGAGCAGTACTTC. Translated, it gives CASSHGDEQYF.

This sequence joins TRBV12-3 or TRBV12-4 and TRBJ2-2; tentative D call: TRBD2 (5 bases). The CDR3 contains 12 residues. Trimming pared 3 bases from V and 8 bases from J, leaving 7 bases between. The CDR3: CASSFGGGELFF. As DNA, the CDR3 is TGTGCCAGCAGTTTCGGCGGGGGGGAGCTGTTTTTT.

This sequence joins TRBV3-1 (or the pseudogene TRBV3-2) and TRBJ1-2; 10 nucleotides agree with TRBD1. The CDR3 extends over 15 amino acids. Per germline, CDR1 LGHDT and CDR2 YNNKEL (reference sequence). The V segment lost 3 bases and the J segment 7 bases; nucleotides outside the gene matches: 8. This CDR3 reads CASSHRQGADAGYTF. CDR3 in DNA: TGTGCCAGCAGCCACAGACAGGGGGCCGATGCTGGCTACACCTTC.

The chain is built from TRBV4-2 and TRBJ2-7; D gene uncertain. Germline V gives CDR1 LGHNA, CDR2 YNFKEQ. V was cut by 0 bases and J by 3 bases, with 6 bases left in between. This CDR3 is 13 amino acids long. In DNA, the CDR3 is TGTGCCAGCAGCCAAGATAGCAGCTACGAGCAGTACTTC. This sequence encodes CASSQDSSYEQYF.

This chain links TRBV19 with TRBJ2-1; no clear D gene. The CDR3 covers 13 residues. Trimming took off 2 bases at V and 7 bases at J, with 9 bases between the two ends. Per germline, CDR1 LNHDA and CDR2 SQIVND (reference sequence). This chain's CDR3 is CASSINGGNEQFF. The CDR3 coding sequence is TGTGCCAGTAGTATAAATGGTGGGAATGAGCAGTTCTTC.

The CDR3 region is CASSFGGVETQYF. The CDR3 bases are TGTGCCAGCAGTTTTGGAGGGGTCGAGACCCAGTACTTC. The V call is TRBV12-3 or TRBV12-4, the J call TRBJ2-5; D might be TRBD2 (6 bases). V was cut by 3 bases and J by 5 bases, with 10 bases left in between. This CDR3 comprises 13 residues.

The chain uses TRBV3-1 (or the pseudogene TRBV3-2) and TRBJ1-1; a possible D gene is TRBD1 (5 bases). Deletions cut 4 bases from V and 1 base from J, with 16 bases between. The CDR3 consists of 16 residues. Germline lookup yields CDR1 LGHDT and CDR2 YNNKEL (reference sequence). The CDR3 loop is CASSPNHGTANTEAFF. CDR3 DNA: TGTGCCAGCAGCCCCAACCACGGGACGGCGAACACTGAAGCTTTCTTT.

V gene TRBV29-1 combines with J gene TRBJ1-1; D uncertain. Germline lookup yields CDR1 SQVTM and CDR2 ANQGSEA. The germline V and J ends were trimmed by 7 bases and 0 bases, with 3 bases remaining between them. CDR3 length equals 10 residues. CDR3 in DNA: TGCAGCGGCATGAACACTGAAGCTTTCTTT. Its translation: CSGMNTEAFF.